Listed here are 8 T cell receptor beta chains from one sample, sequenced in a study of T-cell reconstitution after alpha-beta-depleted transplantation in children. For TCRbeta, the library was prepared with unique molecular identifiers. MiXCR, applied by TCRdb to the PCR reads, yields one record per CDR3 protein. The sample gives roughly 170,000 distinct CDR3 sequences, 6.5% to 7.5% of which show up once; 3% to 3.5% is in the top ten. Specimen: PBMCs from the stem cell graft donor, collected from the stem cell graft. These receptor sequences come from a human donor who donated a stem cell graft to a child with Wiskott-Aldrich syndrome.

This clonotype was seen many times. CDR3 coding DNA: TGTGCCAGCAGCTTGGGGGACAGCACAGATACGCAGTATTTT. It is translated as CASSLGDSTDTQYF. V usage is TRBV5-5 and J usage is TRBJ2-3; D may be TRBD1 or TRBD2 (5 bases each). The germline CDR1 and CDR2 sequences are SGHKS and YYEKEE (reference sequence). The CDR3 loop spans 14 amino acids. V lost 0 bases, J lost 0 bases, and 5 bases lay in between.

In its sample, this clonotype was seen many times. Here the CDR3 DNA reads TGTGCCAGCAGTGGACCGGAACGGACAGGGTATTATGGCTACACCTTC. It is translated as CASSGPERTGYYGYTF. The chain recombines TRBV12-3 or TRBV12-4 with TRBJ1-2, with 8 bases identical to TRBD1. The length of the CDR3 is 16 residues. V lost 5 bases and J lost 5; bases outside the gene matches: 13.

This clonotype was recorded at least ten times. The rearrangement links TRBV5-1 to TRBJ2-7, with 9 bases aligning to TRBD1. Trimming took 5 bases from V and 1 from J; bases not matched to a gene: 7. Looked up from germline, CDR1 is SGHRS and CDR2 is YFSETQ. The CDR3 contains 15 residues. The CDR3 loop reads CASSNTGGPSYEQYF. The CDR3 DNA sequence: TGCGCCAGCAGTAATACAGGGGGCCCTTCCTACGAGCAGTACTTC.

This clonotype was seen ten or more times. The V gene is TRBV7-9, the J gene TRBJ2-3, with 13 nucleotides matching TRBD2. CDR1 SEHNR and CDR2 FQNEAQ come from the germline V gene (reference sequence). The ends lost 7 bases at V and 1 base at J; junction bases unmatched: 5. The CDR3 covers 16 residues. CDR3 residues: CASTPGLAGGTDTQYF. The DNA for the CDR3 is TGTGCCAGCACCCCAGGACTAGCGGGAGGCACAGATACGCAGTATTTT.

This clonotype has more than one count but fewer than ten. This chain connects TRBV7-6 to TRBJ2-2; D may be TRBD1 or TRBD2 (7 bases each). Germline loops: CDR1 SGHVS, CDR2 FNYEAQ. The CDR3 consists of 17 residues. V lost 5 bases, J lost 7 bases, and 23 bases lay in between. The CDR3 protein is CASSPQRGRGHGGELFF. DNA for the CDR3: TGTGCCAGCAGCCCACAAAGGGGGCGGGGGCATGGCGGGGAGCTGTTTTTT.

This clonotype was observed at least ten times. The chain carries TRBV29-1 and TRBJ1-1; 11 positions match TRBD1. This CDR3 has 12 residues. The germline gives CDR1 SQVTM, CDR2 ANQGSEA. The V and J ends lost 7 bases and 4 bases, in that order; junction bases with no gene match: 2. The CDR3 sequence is CSAGTGGTEAFF. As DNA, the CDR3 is TGCAGCGCCGGGACAGGGGGCACTGAAGCTTTCTTT.

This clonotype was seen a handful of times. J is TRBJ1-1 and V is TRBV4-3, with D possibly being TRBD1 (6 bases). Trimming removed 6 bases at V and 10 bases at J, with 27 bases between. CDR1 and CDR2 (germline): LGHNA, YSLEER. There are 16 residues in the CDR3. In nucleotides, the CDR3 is TGCGCCAGCAGTCCTACTTTCACGATCGAACAGGGACGAGCTTTCTTT. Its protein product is CASSPTFTIEQGRAFF.

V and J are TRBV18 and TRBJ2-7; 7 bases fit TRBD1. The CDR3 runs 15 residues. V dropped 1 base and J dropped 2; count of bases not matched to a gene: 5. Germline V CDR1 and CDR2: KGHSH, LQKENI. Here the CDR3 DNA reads TGTGCCAGCTCACCACGTGGGACAGATACCTACGAGCAGTACTTC. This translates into CASSPRGTDTYEQYF.